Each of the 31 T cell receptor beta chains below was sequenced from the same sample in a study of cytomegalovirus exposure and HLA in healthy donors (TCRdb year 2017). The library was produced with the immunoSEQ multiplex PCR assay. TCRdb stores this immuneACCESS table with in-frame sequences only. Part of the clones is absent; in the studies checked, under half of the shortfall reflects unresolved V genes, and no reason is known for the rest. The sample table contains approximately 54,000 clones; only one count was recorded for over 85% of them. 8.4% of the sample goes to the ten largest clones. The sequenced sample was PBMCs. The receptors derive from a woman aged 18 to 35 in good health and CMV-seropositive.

The CDR3 coding sequence is TGCAGCGTCGCGACAGGGGGTTTGACTGAAGCTTTCTTT. Its protein is CSVATGGLTEAFF. The genes are TRBV29-1 and TRBJ1-1, with 9 positions matching TRBD1. This CDR3 is built from 13 residues. Germline V gene data show CDR1 as SQVTM and CDR2 as ANQGSEA. V lost 6 bases and J lost 5; bases outside the gene matches: 7.

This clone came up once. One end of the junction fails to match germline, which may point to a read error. In nucleotides, the CDR3 is TGTGCCAGCAGCACGGACAGGGCGGAGGAAAAACTGTTTTTT. Translating gives CASSTDRAEEKLFF. The V gene is TRBV5-1, the J gene TRBJ1-4; 8 bases line up with TRBD1. CDR3 length: 14 residues. Germline V gives CDR1 SGHRS, CDR2 YFSETQ.

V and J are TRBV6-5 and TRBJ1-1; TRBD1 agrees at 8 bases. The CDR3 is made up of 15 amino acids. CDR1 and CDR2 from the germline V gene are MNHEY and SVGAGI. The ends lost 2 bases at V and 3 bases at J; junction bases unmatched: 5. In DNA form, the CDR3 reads TGTGCCAGCAGTTACAGGACAGGGCAGGACACTGAAGCTTTCTTT. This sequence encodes CASSYRTGQDTEAFF.

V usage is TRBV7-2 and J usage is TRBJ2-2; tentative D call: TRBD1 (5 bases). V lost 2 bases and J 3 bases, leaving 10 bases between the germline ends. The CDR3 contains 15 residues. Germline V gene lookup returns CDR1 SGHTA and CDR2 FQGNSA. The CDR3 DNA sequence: TGTGCCAGCAGCTTATACAGGCCGGACACCGGGGAGCTGTTTTTT. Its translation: CASSLYRPDTGELFF.

The CDR3 is CASRDGLAGVYEQYF. In nucleotides, the CDR3 is TGTGCCAGCAGGGACGGACTAGCGGGGGTGTACGAGCAGTACTTC. The rearrangement links TRBV2 to TRBJ2-7, with 13 nucleotides matching TRBD2. The CDR3 has 15 amino acids. CDR1 is SNHLY and CDR2 is FYNNEI in the germline V gene. With V trimmed by 6 bases and J by 4 bases, 6 bases remained unmatched.

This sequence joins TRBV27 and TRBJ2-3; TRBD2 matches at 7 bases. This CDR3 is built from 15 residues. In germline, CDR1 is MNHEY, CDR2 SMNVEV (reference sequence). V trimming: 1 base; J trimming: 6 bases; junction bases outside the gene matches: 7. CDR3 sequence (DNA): TGTGCCAGCAGTTTATTCGAGCGGGGAAACGATACGCAGTATTTT. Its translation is CASSLFERGNDTQYF.

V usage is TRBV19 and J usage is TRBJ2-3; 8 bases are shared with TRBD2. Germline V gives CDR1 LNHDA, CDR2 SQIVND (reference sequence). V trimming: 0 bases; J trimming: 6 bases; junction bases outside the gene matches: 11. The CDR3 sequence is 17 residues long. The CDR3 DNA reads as TGTGCCAGTAGTATAGATGGAGCGGGGGCACCAGTGGATACGCAGTATTTT. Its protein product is CASSIDGAGAPVDTQYF.

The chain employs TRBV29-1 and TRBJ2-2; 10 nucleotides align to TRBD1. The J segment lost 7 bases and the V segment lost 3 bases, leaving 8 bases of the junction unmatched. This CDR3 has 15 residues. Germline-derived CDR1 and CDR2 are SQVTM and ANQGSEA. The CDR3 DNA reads TGCAGCGTTGACCTGACAGGGGGCCTGGGCGGGGAGCTGTTTTTT. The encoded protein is CSVDLTGGLGGELFF.

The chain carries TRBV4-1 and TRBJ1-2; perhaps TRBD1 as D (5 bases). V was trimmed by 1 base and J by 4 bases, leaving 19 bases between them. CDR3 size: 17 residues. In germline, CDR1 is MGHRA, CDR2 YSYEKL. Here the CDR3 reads CASSQVREGPSSYGYTF. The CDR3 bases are TGCGCCAGCAGCCAAGTACGGGAGGGGCCGTCATCCTATGGCTACACCTTC.

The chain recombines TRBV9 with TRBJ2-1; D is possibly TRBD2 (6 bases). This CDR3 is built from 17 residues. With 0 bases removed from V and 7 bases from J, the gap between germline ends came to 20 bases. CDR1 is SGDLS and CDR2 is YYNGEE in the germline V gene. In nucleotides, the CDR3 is TGTGCCAGCAGCGTAGAACTAGCCACGGGGGTGTCAAATGAGCAGTTCTTC. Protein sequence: CASSVELATGVSNEQFF.

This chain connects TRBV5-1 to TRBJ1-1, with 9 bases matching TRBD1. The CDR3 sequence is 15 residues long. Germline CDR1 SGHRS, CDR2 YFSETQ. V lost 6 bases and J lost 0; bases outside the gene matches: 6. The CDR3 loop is CASNRGPGVNTEAFF. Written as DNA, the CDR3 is TGCGCCAGCAACAGGGGGCCCGGGGTGAACACTGAAGCTTTCTTT.

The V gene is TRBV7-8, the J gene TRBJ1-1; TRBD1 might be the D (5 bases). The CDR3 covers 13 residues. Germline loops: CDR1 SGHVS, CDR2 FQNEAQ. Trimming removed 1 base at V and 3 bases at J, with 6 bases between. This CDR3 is CASSLVQDTEAFF. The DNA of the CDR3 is TGTGCCAGCAGCTTAGTACAGGACACTGAAGCTTTCTTT.

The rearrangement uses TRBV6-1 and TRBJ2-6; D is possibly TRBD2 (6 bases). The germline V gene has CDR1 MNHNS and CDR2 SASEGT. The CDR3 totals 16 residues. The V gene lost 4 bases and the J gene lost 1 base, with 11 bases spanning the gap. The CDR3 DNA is TGTGCCAGCAGTGTTTGGGGGGAGTCTGGGGCCAACGTCCTGACTTTC. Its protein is CASSVWGESGANVLTF.

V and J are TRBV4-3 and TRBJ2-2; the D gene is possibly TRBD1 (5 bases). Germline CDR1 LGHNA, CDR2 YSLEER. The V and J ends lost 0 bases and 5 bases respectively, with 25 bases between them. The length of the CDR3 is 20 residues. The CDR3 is CASSQDKRGGSTPETGELFF. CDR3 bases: TGCGCCAGCAGCCAAGATAAAAGGGGCGGTAGTACTCCAGAAACCGGGGAGCTGTTTTTT.

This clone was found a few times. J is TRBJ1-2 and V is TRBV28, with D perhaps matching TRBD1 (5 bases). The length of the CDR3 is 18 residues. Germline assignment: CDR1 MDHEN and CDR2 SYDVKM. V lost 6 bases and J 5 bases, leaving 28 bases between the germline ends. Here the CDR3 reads CASSPAGEMGGSLYGYTF. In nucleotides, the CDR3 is TGTGCCAGCAGCCCAGCTGGGGAGATGGGGGGGTCCCTATATGGCTACACCTTC.

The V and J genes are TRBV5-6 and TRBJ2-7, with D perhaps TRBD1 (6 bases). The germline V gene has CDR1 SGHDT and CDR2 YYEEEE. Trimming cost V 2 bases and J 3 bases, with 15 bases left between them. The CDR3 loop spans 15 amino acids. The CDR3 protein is CASSFYQGPLYEQYF. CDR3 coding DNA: TGTGCCAGCAGCTTTTACCAGGGGCCCCTCTACGAGCAGTACTTC.

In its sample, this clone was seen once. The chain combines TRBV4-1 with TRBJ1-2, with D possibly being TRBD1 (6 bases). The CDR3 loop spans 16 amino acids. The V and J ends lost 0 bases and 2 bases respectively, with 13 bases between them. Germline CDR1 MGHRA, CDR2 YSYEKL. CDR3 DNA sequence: TGCGCCAGCAGCCAAGAGAGGGGGGGCCGGAACTATGGCTACACCTTC. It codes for CASSQERGGRNYGYTF.

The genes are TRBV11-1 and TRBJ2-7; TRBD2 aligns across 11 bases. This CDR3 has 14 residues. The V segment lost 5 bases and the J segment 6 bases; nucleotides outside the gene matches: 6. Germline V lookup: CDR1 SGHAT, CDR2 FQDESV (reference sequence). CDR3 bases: TGTGCCAGCAGCCAGGCACTAGCGGGGGTCGAGCAGTACTTC. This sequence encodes CASSQALAGVEQYF. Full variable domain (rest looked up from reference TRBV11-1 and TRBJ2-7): EAEVAQSPRYKITEKSQAVAFWCDPISGHATLYWYRQILGQGPELLVQFQDESVVDDSQLPKDRFSAERLKGVDSTLKIQPAELGDSAMYLCASSQALAGVEQYFGPGTRLTVT.

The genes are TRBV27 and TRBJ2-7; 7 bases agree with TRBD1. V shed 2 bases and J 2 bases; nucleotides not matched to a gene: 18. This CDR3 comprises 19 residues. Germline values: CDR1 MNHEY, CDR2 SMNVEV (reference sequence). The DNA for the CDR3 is TGTGCCAGCAGTTTACAGAGCCAGGGGGAAAATAAGATGGCCTACGAGCAGTACTTC. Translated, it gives CASSLQSQGENKMAYEQYF.

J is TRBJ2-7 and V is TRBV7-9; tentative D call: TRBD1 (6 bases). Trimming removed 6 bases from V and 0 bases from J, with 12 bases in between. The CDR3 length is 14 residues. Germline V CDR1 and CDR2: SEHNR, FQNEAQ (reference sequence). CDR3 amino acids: CASSRTGFSYEQYF. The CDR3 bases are TGTGCCAGCAGTAGAACAGGGTTCTCCTACGAGCAGTACTTC.

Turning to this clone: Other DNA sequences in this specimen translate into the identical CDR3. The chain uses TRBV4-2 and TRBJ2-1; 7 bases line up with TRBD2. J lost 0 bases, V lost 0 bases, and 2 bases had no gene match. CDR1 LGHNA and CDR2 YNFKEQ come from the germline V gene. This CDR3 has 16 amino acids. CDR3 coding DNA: TGTGCCAGCAGCCAAGATTCGGGGGGCTCCTACAATGAGCAGTTCTTC. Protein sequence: CASSQDSGGSYNEQFF.

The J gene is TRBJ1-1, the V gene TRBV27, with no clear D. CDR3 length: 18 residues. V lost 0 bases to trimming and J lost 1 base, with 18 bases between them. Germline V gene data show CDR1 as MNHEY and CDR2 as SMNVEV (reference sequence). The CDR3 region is CASSLSAEGPSRNTEAFF. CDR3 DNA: TGTGCCAGCAGTTTATCAGCGGAGGGTCCGAGCAGGAACACTGAAGCTTTCTTT.

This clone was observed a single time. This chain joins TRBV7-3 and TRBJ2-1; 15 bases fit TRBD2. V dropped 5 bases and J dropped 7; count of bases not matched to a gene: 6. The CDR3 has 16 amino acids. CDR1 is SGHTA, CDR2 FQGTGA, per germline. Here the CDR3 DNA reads TGTGCCAGCAGCCAAAGGACTAGCGGGGGGGCGAATGAGCAGTTCTTC. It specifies CASSQRTSGGANEQFF.

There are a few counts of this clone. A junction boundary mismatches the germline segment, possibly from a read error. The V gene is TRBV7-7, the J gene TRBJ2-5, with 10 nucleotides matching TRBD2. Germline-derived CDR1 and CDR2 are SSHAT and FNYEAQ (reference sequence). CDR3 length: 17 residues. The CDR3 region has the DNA TGTGCTAGCAGCTTAGGTCGTGGTAGCGGGGGGTTGGAGACCCAGTACTTC. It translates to CASSLGRGSGGLETQYF.

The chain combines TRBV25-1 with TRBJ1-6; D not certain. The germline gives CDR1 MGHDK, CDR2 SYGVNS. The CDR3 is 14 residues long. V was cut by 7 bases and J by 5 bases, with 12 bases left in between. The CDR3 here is CASTLGSNNSPLHF. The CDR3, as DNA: TGTGCCAGCACCCTAGGGAGTAATAATTCACCCCTCCACTTT.

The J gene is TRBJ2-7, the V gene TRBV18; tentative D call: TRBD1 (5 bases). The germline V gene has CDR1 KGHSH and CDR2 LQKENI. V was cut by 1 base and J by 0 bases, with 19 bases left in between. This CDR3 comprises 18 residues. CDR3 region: CASSPRVFRQLNSYEQYF. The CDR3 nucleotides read TGTGCCAGCTCACCACGGGTTTTTAGACAGCTCAACTCCTACGAGCAGTACTTC.

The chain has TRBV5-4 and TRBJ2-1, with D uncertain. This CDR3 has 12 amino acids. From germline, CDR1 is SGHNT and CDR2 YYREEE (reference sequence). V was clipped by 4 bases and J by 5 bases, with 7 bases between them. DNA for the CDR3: TGTGCCAGCAGCCCGGTGGACAATGAGCAGTTCTTC. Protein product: CASSPVDNEQFF.

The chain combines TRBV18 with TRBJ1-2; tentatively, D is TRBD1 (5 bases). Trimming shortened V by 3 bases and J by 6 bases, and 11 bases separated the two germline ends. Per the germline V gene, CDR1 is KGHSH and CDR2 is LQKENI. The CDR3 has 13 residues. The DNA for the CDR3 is TGTGCCAGCTCACCTAGCGGGGGGGATGGCTACACCTTC. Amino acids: CASSPSGGDGYTF.

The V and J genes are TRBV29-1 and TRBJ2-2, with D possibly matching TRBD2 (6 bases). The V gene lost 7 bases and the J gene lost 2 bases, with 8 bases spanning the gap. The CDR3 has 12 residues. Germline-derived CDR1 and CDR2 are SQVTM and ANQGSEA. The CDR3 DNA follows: TGCAGCGCTGGACTAAACACCGGGGAGCTGTTTTTT. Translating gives CSAGLNTGELFF.

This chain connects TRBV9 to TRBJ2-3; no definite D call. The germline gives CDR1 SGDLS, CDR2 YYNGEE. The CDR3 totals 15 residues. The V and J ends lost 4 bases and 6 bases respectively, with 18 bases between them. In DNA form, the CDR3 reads TGTGCCAGCAGCACCCGAAGGAACAGAGAGGATACGCAGTATTTT. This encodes CASSTRRNREDTQYF.

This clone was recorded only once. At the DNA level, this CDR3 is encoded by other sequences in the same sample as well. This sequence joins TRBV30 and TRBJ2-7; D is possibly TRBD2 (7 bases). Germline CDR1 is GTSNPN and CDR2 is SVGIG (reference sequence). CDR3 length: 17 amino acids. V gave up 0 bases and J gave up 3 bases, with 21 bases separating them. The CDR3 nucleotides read TGTGCCTGGAGTGTACTAGGGGGGCGGGGGCGCCTCTACGAGCAGTACTTC. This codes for CAWSVLGGRGRLYEQYF.